This T cell receptor (beta chain) derives from a study of T cells in Graves' hyperthyroidism and ophthalmopathy (dated by TCRdb to about 2019). Regarding the research as a whole: Peripheral blood samples were taken at the time of initial diagnosis, prior to any treatment. To identify distinguishing TCR V-J signatures, a discovery cohort of about 100 patients was used, comprising some 45 with Graves' ophthalmopathy and around 57 with stable Graves' hyperthyroidism. Whether ophthalmopathy could be predicted prospectively was tested in an independent validation cohort made up of approximately 19 hyperthyroidism patients plus 17 patients who later progressed to ophthalmopathy. The 100 discovery patients were randomly divided into training and test sets at a 7:3 ratio. In more than five Graves' hyperthyroidism patients, the study also compared T-cell repertoires from thyroid tissue with T-cell repertoires from blood. After sampling, hyperthyroidism patients received methimazole starting at 30 mg daily, and ophthalmopathy patients received high-dose intravenous methylprednisolone. TCR Vbeta CDR3 sequencing of 120 to 150 peripheral blood samples (under 45 ophthalmopathy, 70 to 85 hyperthyroidism and 17 progressor patients) is reported in the paper. Broader findings and caveats from the paper: Most expanded thyroid clonotypes (frequency above 0.001) were also found in blood, which suggests that blood repertoires may mirror thyroid immune responses. In validation, the model predicted progression to ophthalmopathy a median of about 6.5 months before onset, with about 67% sensitivity and nearly 75% specificity. A model built on a 13 V-J signature distinguished ophthalmopathy from stable hyperthyroidism, reaching 85% to 90% sensitivity and around 81% specificity in cross-validation and 80%/75% in testing. No statistical method was used to fix the sample size in advance, and group allocation was not hidden from the investigators.

TCR beta CDR3 regions were amplified from RNA transcripts. A first-round RT-PCR of the TCR CDR3 used the HTBI primer set with the Qiagen OneStep RT-PCR kit. A second multiplex PCR round built the libraries, followed by size selection and purification. The libraries were sequenced on an Illumina HiSeq2000 using paired-end 100 bp reads. Under the source paper's analysis protocol: Raw data were processed with SOAPnuke, discarding reads with adapters, uncalled bases, mean Phred below 15, or no exact constant-primer or identifier match. High-quality paired reads were merged with COPE v1.2.5, and unique nucleotide sequences were defined as clonotypes. Clonotypes were aligned to IMGT TRBV, TRBD and TRBJ reference segments using MiTCR v1.1. The analysis was restricted to V-J combinations with a frequency above 0.0001, which together covered about 99% of the repertoires. A TCS score was defined as the ratio between F50 (clonal expansion) and ExV (chaos), using BLOSUM62-based TCRdist between CDR3 peptides within each V-J. Welch's t-statistics and random forest reduced around 550 V-J features to under 15, which were used in a naive Bayes classifier (R e1071). The public sequencing data were trimmed at Q25 with fastp and processed into clonotypes with MiXCR by TCRdb, which kept only in-frame beta chains. Each CDR3 protein gets just one entry, which takes the most common genes and DNA from the rows behind it. The V and J calls follow TCRdb's processing rather than the paper's. The sample table lists under 300,000 distinct CDR3 sequences, roughly 15% of them with a count of one. Approximately 7.8% of the sample is held by the ten biggest clonotypes.

At least ten counts were recorded for this clonotype. Its antigen has not been determined. No base quality values were provided; no much bigger clone lies one nucleotide off. The CDR3, cysteine through phenylalanine, is 15 amino acids long. CDR3 DNA only is kept here, 45 bases in frame from base 1. Trimming at the junction amounts to 1 base on V and 4 bases on J, and the germline ends lie 13 bases apart. Hyperthyroidism patients were newly diagnosed, had a disease duration of under 2 months, and were aged 18 to 65 years. Exclusion was applied to patients with uncontrolled infections, other autoimmune diseases, pregnancy or lactation. Diagnoses relied on clinical symptoms, serum thyroxine and TRAb, thyroid ultrasound and orbital computed tomography. Blood from progressor patients was drawn when they were first diagnosed with hyperthyroidism, before any ophthalmopathy symptoms appeared. Ficoll-Paque density gradient centrifugation was used to isolate PBMCs from around 10 ml of fresh peripheral blood. Progressor patients were defined as those initially diagnosed with Graves' hyperthyroidism in whom ophthalmopathy developed during follow-up. Total RNA was extracted with Trizol reagent, and quality was checked on an Agilent 2100 Bioanalyzer.

The rearrangement combines TRBV12-3 or TRBV12-4 with TRBJ1-2; TRBD1 might be the D gene, on 6 matching bases. Sequenced: blood. This sequence was found in a woman aged 30 to 39 with Graves' hyperthyroidism that later progressed to Graves' ophthalmopathy. In nucleotide form, the sequence is TGTGCCAGCAGTTTAGTACAGGGCTCCCTCTATGGCTACACCTTC. Its protein is CASSLVQGSLYGYTF.